This TCR beta chain came from a study of T cells expressing NK-cell markers (dated by TCRdb to 2018 to 2020). Regarding the research as a whole: Eight donors provided sorted CD3+CD56+NKG2C+, CD3+CD56+NKG2C- and CD3+CD56-NKG2C+ T-cell subsets, whose TCR beta-chain repertoires were profiled. Illumina HiSeq 2000/2500, MiSeq or NextSeq was used to sequence libraries as 2 x 150 bp reads. All eight donors whose samples were sequenced were randomly selected healthy volunteers, three of them men and five women. Among the eight sequenced donors, seven were HCMV-seropositive and one was HCMV-seronegative.

Study-wide conclusions, independent of this receptor: Whether the expanded NKG2C-expressing T cell clones were specific for HCMV antigens remained unclear. In 5 to 7 donors, the dominant CD3+CD56+NKG2C+ clonotypes were found to rank among the top 10 CD8+ clonotypes and to make up roughly 1.0-8% of CD8+ T cells. Those dominant clonotypes were again the most abundant among CD3+CD56-NKG2C+ cells in a few donors, at about 25-60.1%.

CDR1 and CDR2 are read off the germline V gene as SGHRS and YFSETQ. The CDR3 runs 15 amino acids, cysteine and phenylalanine included. DNA is not recorded here. HCMV-specific IgG was detected in serum with a commercial ELISA kit to determine HCMV serostatus. Ficoll density gradient centrifugation was used to isolate peripheral blood mononuclear cells from blood. Remarks on this clonotype: The antigen this receptor binds is unknown.

The sample was run on an Illumina HiSeq 2000. The TCR beta cDNA libraries were made using 5'RACE template switching, a step that added both a universal primer site and unique molecular identifiers. Priming for cDNA synthesis came from the TCR beta constant segment, and two successive PCR amplification steps followed. On the authors' methods: MIGEC was used to demultiplex reads and group reads by UMI, and MiTCR was used to assemble and quantify clonotypes. To exclude erroneous sequences, any TCR cDNA sequence not supported by at least two reads was discarded. Downstream repertoire analysis used the tcR package, and clonotypes were matched across fractions by CDR3 nucleotide sequence plus V segment. VDJmatch was used to annotate antigen specificity against VDJdb, with one amino acid substitution allowed in CDR3. Once TCRdb had reprocessed the reads, it stored one entry per CDR3 protein sequence and supplied no DNA. None of the V and J calls come from the authors' own analysis; TCRdb made them. The sample's table lists a count of about 450,000 distinct CDR3 sequences. The ten largest clones take up about 7.1% of the sample.

This chain is built from TRBV5-1 and TRBJ2-2. Material: blood T cells: a sorted CD56 or NKG2C T cell subset, CD4+ or CD8+ T cells, or bulk PBMC T cells (not recorded which). This clonotype was sampled from a woman aged 18 to 75 in good health. The CDR3 in this case is CASSLVQINTGELFF.